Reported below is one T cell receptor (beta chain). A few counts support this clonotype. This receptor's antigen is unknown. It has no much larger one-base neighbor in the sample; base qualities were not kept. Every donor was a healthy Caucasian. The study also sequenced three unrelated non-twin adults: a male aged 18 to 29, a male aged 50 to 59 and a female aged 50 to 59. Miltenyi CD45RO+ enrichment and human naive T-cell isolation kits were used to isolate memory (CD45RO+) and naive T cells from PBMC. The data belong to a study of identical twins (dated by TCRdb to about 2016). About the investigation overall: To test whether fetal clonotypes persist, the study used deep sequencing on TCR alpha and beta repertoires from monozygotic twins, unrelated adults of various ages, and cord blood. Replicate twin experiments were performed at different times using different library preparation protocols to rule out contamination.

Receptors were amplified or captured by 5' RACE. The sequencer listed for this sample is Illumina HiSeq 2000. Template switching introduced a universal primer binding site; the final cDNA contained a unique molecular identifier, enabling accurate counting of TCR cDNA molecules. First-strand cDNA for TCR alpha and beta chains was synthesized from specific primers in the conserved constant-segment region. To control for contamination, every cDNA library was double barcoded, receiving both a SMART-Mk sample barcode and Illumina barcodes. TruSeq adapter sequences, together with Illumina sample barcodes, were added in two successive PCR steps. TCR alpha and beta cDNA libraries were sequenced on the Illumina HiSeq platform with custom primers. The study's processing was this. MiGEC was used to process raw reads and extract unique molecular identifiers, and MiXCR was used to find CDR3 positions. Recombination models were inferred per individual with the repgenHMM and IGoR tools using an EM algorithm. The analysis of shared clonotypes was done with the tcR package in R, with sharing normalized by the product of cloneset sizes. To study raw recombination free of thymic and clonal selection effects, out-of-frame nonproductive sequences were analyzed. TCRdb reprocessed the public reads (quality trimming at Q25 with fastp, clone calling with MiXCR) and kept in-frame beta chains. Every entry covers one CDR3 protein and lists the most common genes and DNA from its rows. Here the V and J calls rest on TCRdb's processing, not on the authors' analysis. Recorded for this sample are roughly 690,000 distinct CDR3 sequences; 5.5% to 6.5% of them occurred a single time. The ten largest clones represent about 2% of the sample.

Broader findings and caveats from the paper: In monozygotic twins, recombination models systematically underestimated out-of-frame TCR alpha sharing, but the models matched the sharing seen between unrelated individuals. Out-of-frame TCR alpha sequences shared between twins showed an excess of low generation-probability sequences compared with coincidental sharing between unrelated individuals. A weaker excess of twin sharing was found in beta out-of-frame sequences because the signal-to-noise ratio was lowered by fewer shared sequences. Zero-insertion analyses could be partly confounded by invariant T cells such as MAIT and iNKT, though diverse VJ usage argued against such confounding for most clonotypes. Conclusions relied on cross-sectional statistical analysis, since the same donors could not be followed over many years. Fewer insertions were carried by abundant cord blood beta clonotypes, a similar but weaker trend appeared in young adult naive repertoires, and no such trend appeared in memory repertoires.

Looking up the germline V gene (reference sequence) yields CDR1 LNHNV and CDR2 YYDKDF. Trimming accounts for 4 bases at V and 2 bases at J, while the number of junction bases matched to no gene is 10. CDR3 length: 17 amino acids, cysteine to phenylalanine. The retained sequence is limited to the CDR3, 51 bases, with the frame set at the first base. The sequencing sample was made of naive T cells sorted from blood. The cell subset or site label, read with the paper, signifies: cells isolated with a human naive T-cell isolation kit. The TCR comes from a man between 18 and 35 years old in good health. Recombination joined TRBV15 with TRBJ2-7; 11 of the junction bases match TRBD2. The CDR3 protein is CATSTPSRLAGTYEQYF. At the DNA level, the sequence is TGTGCCACCAGCACTCCTTCTAGACTAGCGGGAACCTACGAGCAGTACTTC.